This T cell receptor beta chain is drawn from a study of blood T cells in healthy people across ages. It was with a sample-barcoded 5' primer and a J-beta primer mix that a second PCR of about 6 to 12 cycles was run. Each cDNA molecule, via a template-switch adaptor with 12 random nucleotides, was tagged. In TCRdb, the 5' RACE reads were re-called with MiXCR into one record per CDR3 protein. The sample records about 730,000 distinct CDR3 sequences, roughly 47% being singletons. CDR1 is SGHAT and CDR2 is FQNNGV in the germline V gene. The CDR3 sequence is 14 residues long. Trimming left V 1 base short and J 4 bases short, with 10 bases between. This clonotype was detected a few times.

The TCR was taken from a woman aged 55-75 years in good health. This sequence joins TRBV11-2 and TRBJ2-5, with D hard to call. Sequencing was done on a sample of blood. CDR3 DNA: TGTGCCAGCAGCTTAGGGGCTAGTCGAGAGACCCAGTACTTC. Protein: CASSLGASRETQYF.